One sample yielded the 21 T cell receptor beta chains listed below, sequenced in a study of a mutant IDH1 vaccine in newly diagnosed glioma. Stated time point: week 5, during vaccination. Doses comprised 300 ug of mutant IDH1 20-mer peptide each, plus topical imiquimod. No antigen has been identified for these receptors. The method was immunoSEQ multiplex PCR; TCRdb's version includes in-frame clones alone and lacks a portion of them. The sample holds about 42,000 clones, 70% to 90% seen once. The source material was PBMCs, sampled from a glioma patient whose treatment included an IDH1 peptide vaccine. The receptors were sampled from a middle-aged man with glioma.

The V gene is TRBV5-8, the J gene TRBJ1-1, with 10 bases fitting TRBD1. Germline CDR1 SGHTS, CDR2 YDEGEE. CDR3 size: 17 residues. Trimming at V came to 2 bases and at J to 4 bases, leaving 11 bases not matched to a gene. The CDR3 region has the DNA TGTGCCAGCAGCTTTACCGGGACAGGGGATTCGACCACTGAAGCTTTCTTT. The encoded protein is CASSFTGTGDSTTEAFF. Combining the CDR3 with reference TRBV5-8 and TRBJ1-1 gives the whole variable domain EAGVTQSPTHLIKTRGQQATLRCSPISGHTSVYWYQQALGLGLQFLLWYDEGEERNRGNFPPRFSGRQFPNYSSELNVNALELEDSALYLCASSFTGTGDSTTEAFFGQGTRLTVV.

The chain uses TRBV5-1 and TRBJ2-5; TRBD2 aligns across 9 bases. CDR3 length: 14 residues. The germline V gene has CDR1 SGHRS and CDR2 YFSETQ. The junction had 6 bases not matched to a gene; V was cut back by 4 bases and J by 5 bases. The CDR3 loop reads CASSLSGSWETQYF. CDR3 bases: TGCGCCAGCAGCCTTAGCGGGAGCTGGGAGACCCAGTACTTC.

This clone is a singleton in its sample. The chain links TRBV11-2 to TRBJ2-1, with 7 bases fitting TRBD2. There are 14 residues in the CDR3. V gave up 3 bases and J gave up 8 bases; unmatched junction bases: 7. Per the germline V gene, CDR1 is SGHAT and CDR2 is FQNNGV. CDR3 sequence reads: CASSFLTGGDEQFF. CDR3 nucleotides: TGTGCCAGCAGCTTTCTAACGGGAGGTGATGAGCAGTTCTTC.

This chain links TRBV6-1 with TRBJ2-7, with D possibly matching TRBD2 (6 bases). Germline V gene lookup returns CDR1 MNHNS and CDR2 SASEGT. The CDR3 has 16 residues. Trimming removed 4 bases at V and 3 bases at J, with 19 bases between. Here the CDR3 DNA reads TGTGCCAGCAGTGGAGCGACGGGAGAACACGACTACGAGCAGTACTTC. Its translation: CASSGATGEHDYEQYF.

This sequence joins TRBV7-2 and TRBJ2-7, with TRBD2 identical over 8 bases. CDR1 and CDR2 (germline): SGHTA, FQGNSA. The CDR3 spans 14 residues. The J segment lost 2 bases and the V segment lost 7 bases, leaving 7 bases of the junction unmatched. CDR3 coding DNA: TGTGCCAGCACCCAGCTGCGGGAGGCCTACGAGCAGTACTTC. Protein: CASTQLREAYEQYF.

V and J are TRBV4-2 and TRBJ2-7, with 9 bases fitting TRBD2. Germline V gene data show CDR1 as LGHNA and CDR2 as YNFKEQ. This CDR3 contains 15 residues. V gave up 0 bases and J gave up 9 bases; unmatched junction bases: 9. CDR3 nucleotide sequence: TGTGCCAGCAGCCAAGAATCCGGCGGGAGGGTCGGGCAGTACTTC. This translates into CASSQESGGRVGQYF.

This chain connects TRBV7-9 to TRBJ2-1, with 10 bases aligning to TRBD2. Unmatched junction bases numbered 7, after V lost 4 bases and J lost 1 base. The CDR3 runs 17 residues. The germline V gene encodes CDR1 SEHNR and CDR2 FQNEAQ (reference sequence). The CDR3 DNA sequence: TGTGCCAGCAGCTCCTCTATTAGCGGGAGGTCCTACAATGAGCAGTTCTTC. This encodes CASSSSISGRSYNEQFF.

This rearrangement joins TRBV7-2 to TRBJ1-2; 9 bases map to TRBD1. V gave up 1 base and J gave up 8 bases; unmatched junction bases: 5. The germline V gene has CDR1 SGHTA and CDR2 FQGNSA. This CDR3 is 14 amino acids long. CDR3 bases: TGTGCCAGCAGCTTAGAGGGACAGGGCTGGGGCTACACCTTC. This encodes CASSLEGQGWGYTF.

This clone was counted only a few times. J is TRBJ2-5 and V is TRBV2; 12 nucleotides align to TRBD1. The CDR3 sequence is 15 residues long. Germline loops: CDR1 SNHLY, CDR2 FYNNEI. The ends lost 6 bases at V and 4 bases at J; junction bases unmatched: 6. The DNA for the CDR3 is TGTGCCAGCAGGGGGACAGGGGGCGTTCGAGAGACCCAGTACTTC. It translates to CASRGTGGVRETQYF.

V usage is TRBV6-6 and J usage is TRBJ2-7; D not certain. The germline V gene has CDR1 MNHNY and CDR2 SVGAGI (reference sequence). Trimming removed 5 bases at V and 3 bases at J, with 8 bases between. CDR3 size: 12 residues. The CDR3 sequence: CASSRTNYEQYF. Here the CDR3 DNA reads TGTGCCAGCAGTCGGACGAACTACGAGCAGTACTTC.

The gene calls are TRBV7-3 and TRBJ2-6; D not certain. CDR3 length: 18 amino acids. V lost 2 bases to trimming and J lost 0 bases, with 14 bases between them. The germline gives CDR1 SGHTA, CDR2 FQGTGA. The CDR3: CASSLLGARSSGANVLTF. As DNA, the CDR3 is TGTGCCAGCAGCTTATTGGGCGCACGGAGCTCTGGGGCCAACGTCCTGACTTTC.

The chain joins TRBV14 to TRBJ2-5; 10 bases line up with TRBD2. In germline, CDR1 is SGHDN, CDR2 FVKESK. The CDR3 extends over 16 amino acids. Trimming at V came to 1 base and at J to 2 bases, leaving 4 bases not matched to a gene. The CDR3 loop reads CASSQASGSSQETQYF. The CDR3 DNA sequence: TGTGCCAGCAGCCAAGCTAGCGGGAGCTCTCAAGAGACCCAGTACTTC.

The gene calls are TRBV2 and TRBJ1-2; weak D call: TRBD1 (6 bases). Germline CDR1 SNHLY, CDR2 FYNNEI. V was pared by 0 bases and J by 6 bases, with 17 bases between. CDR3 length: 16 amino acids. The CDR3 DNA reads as TGTGCCAGCAGTGAAGCGGGGGCAGGGGTTCGACATGGCTACACCTTC. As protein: CASSEAGAGVRHGYTF.

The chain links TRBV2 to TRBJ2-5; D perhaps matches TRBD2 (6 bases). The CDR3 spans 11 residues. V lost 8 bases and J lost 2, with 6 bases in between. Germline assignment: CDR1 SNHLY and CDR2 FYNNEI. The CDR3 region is CASREQETQYF. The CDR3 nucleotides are TGTGCCAGCCGGGAGCAAGAGACCCAGTACTTC.

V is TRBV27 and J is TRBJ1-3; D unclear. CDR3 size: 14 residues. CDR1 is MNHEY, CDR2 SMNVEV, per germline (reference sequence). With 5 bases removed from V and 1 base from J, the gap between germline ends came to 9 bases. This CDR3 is CASSPHPSGNTIYF. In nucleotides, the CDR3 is TGTGCCAGCAGTCCCCACCCATCTGGAAACACCATATATTTT.

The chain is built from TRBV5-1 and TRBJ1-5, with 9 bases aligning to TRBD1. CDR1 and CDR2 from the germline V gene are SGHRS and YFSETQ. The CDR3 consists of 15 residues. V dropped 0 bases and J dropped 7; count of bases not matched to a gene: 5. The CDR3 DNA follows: TGCGCCAGCAGCTTGGAGGGACAGGGTGGCCAGCCCCAGCATTTT. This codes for CASSLEGQGGQPQHF.

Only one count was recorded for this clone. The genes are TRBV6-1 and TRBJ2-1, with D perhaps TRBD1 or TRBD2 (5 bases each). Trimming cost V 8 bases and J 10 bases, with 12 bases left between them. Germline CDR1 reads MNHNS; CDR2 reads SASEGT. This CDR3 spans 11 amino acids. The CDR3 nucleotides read TGTGCCAGCTACTACAGGAGGGAGCAGTTCTTC. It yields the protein CASYYRREQFF.

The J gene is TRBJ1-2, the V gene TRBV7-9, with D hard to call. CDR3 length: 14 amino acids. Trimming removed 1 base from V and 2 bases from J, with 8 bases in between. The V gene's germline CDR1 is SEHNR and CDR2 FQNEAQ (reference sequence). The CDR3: CASSLGAANYGYTF. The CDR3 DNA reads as TGTGCCAGCAGCTTAGGGGCGGCGAACTATGGCTACACCTTC. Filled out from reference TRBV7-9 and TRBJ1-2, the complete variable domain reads DTGVSQNPRHKITKRGQNVTFRCDPISEHNRLYWYRQTLGQGPEFLTYFQNEAQLEKSRLLSDRFSAERPKGSFSTLEIQRTEQGDSAMYLCASSLGAANYGYTFGSGTRLTVV.

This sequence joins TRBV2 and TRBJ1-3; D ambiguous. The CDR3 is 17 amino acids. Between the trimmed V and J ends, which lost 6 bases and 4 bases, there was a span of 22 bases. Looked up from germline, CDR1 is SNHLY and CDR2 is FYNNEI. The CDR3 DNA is TGTGCCAGCAGCGATCATCCGGACCGGATTTCAGGAAACACCATATATTTT. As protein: CASSDHPDRISGNTIYF.

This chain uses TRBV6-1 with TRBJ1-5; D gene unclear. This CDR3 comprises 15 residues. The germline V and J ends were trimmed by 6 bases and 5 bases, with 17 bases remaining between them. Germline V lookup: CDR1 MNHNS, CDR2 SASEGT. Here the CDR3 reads CASRKLQALDQPQHF. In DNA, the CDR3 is TGTGCCAGCAGAAAATTGCAGGCGCTTGATCAGCCCCAGCATTTT.

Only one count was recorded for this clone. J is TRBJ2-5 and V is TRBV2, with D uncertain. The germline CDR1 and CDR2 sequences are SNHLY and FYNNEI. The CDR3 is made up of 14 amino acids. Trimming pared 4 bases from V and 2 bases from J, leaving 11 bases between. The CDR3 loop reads CASSVYTYQETQYF. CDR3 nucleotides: TGTGCCAGCAGTGTCTACACCTATCAAGAGACCCAGTACTTC.